These T cell receptor beta chains were read from a single sample in a study of cytomegalovirus exposure and HLA in healthy donors. Repertoires were generated with immunoSEQ multiplex PCR, while TCRdb's copy carries only in-frame clones and drops some. The listing records approximately 47,000 clones. Sequenced: PBMCs. Receptor source: a male donor in good health and CMV-seronegative. CDR3s include the opening cysteine and the closing phenylalanine or tryptophan. Fields, in order: D gene, J gene, V gene, CDR3 DNA, CDR3 protein. D genes are given only for firm matches.

D: -
J: TRBJ1-1
V: TRBV9
DNA: TGTGCCAGCAGCGTAGTACAGTGGAACACTGAAGCTTTCTTT
CDR3: CASSVVQWNTEAFF

D: TRBD1
J: TRBJ1-1
V: TRBV19
DNA: TGTGCCAGTATTTCCGGGGCGACAGGGACCGAAGCTTTCTTT
CDR3: CASISGATGTEAFF

D: -
J: TRBJ1-6
V: TRBV6-4
DNA: TGTGCCAGCAGTAGCAGCGGCCTAGGCCATTCACCCCTCCACTTT
CDR3: CASSSSGLGHSPLHF

D: TRBD1
J: TRBJ1-4
V: TRBV5-1
DNA: TGCGCCAGCAGCCCGGAAGGACAGGGGACCGATGAAAAACTGTTTTTT
CDR3: CASSPEGQGTDEKLFF

D: -
J: TRBJ1-2
V: TRBV7-9
DNA: TGTGCCAGCAGCTTTAATGTCCCTACCTTC
CDR3: CASSFNVPTF

D: -
J: TRBJ1-5
V: TRBV7-9
DNA: TGTGCCAGCAGCAAGGGGAATAGCAATCAGCCCCAGCATTTT
CDR3: CASSKGNSNQPQHF

D: -
J: TRBJ1-2
V: TRBV6-6
DNA: TGTGCCAGCAGCCCAACTGACAATGGCTACACCTTC
CDR3: CASSPTDNGYTF

D: TRBD1
J: TRBJ1-2
V: TRBV27
DNA: TGTGCCAGCAGTCTGATTTCCAGGGGGTTTCGGGGCTACACCTTC
CDR3: CASSLISRGFRGYTF

D: -
J: TRBJ1-1
V: TRBV19
DNA: TGTGCCAGTAGTATCCAGGGAAGGTACACTGAAGCTTTCTTT
CDR3: CASSIQGRYTEAFF

D: -
J: TRBJ2-7
V: TRBV10-1
DNA: TGCGCCACCGGGGGACAGAGCTCCTACGAGCAGTACTTC
CDR3: CATGGQSSYEQYF

D: TRBD1
J: TRBJ1-1
V: TRBV30
DNA: TGTGCCTGGAGTGTATTACAGGGGACCACTGAAGCTTTCTTT
CDR3: CAWSVLQGTTEAFF

D: -
J: TRBJ2-7
V: TRBV6-5
DNA: TGTGCCAGCAGTTACTCGCAGGGGTCCTACGAGCAGTACTTC
CDR3: CASSYSQGSYEQYF

D: TRBD1
J: TRBJ2-5
V: TRBV18
DNA: TGTGCCAGCTCACGCGCGGGACAGGGCCAGGAGACCCAGTACTTC
CDR3: CASSRAGQGQETQYF

D: TRBD2
J: TRBJ2-2
V: TRBV5-1
DNA: TGCGCCAGCAGCTCGCGACTAGCGGGGGCTAACACCGGGGAGCTGTTTTTT
CDR3: CASSSRLAGANTGELFF

D: TRBD2
J: TRBJ2-5
V: TRBV25-1
DNA: TGTGCCAGCAGTGTTCTAGCGGAGGATGAGACCCAGTACTTC
CDR3: CASSVLAEDETQYF

D: TRBD1
J: TRBJ1-6
V: TRBV6-5
DNA: TGTGCCAGCAGTTCTCCACAGGGGGCTCTTTCACCCCTCCACTTT
CDR3: CASSSPQGALSPLHF

D: TRBD1
J: TRBJ2-3
V: TRBV30
DNA: TGTGCCTGGAGGGGCCGGGACAGGGTAACAGATACGCAGTATTTT
CDR3: CAWRGRDRVTDTQYF

D: -
J: TRBJ2-3
V: TRBV6-1
DNA: TGTGCCAGTACGAACGACAGATCTAGCACAGATACGCAGTATTTT
CDR3: CASTNDRSSTDTQYF

D: -
J: TRBJ1-3
V: TRBV7-3
DNA: TGTGCCAGCAGCGCACAACAGGGAAGTTCTGGAAACACCATATATTTT
CDR3: CASSAQQGSSGNTIYF

D: TRBD1
J: TRBJ1-6
V: TRBV11-1
DNA: TGTGCCAGCAGCTTTGGGACAGCCAGTTCACCCCTCCACTTT
CDR3: CASSFGTASSPLHF

D: -
J: TRBJ1-2
V: TRBV18
DNA: TGTGCCAGCTCACCAGAGATTCAGGGGACCCATGGCTACACCTTC
CDR3: CASSPEIQGTHGYTF

D: TRBD1
J: TRBJ2-7
V: TRBV7-2
DNA: TGTGCCAGCAGCCCCCTAGGGGCAGGGGGCTCCTACGAGCAGTACTTC
CDR3: CASSPLGAGGSYEQYF

D: -
J: TRBJ1-2
V: TRBV7-9
DNA: TGTGCCAGCAGCTTTCGAACAGCGCGGGCTAACTATGGCTACACCTTC
CDR3: CASSFRTARANYGYTF

D: TRBD2
J: TRBJ2-2
V: TRBV27
DNA: TGTGCCAGCCTCCCGGGACTAGGGACCGGGGAGCTGTTTTTT
CDR3: CASLPGLGTGELFF

D: -
J: TRBJ2-1
V: TRBV6-1
DNA: TGTGCCAGCGGGAACCTGGGGACACCCAATGAGCAGTTCTTC
CDR3: CASGNLGTPNEQFF

D: TRBD1
J: TRBJ1-2
V: TRBV4-3
DNA: TGCGCCAGCAGCGAAGATAAGGGACAGGATCAAGGCTACACCTTC
CDR3: CASSEDKGQDQGYTF